One sample yielded the 13 T cell receptor beta chains listed below, sequenced in a study of human T cells and chemical hapten exposure. Specified time point: patch test 3, about 24 weeks after DPC sensitization. Treatment noted: therapeutic diphenylcyclopropenone sensitization with weekly scalp DPC. TCRdb redid the calling of the RACE reads with MiXCR, one entry per CDR3 protein. Of approximately 32,000 distinct CDR3 sequences listed, more than 5% are singletons. Source: whole blood, taken in connection with sensitization to the hapten diphenylcyclopropenone (DPC). The receptors come from a man under 40 with alopecia areata. Some clones in this sample may be carry-over from other donors' samples.

This clonotype was seen repeatedly, ten times or more. The chain joins TRBV7-2 to TRBJ1-2, with a tentative D call TRBD1 (6 bases). CDR3 length equals 16 residues. Germline CDR1 reads SGHTA; CDR2 reads FQGNSA. V was clipped by 5 bases and J by 2 bases, with 18 bases between them. The CDR3 bases are TGTGCCAGCAGCCCGAACCAGGGGCTCCTAAACTATGGCTACACCTTC. Translated: CASSPNQGLLNYGYTF.

Note on this clonotype: A clone one base away is much larger, so this may be a read error. The rearrangement uses TRBV29-1 and TRBJ1-1; D remains unclear. Between the trimmed V and J ends, which lost 6 bases and 1 base, there was a span of 15 bases. The CDR3 loop spans 14 amino acids. CDR1 is SQVTM, CDR2 ANQGSEA, per germline. The CDR3 nucleotides are TGCAGCGTAGGACGGGAACCGCAGAACACTGAAGCTTTCTTT. It yields the protein CSVGREPQNTEAFF.

This clonotype was counted ten times or more. The chain recombines TRBV7-9 with TRBJ2-1; 8 bases fit TRBD1. Trimming cost V 5 bases and J 8 bases; bases outside gene matches: 17. The CDR3 sequence is 17 residues long. Germline CDR1 is SEHNR and CDR2 is FQNEAQ (reference sequence). The CDR3 coding sequence is TGTGCCAGCAGCCCAGGGGGCGGCAGGGGGCGAGTTGATGAGCAGTTCTTC. Its protein product is CASSPGGGRGRVDEQFF.

This clonotype was counted ten times or more. The CDR3 nucleotides read TGTGCCAGCAGCCCCGTGGCAGATACGCAGTATTTT. Its protein product is CASSPVADTQYF. The genes are TRBV7-9 and TRBJ2-3, with unresolved D. The germline V gene encodes CDR1 SEHNR and CDR2 FQNEAQ (reference sequence). The CDR3 is 12 amino acids. V dropped 5 bases and J dropped 4 bases, with 7 bases sitting between them.

This clonotype was seen a few times. The chain combines TRBV5-1 with TRBJ2-7, with D hard to call. V lost 6 bases and J 5 bases, leaving 12 bases between the germline ends. CDR3 length: 12 residues. The germline V gene has CDR1 SGHRS and CDR2 YFSETQ. CDR3 amino acids: CASKSLLDEQYF. In DNA, the CDR3 is TGCGCCAGCAAGTCCCTACTTGACGAGCAGTACTTC.

The sample holds many counts of this clonotype. The chain joins TRBV12-3 or TRBV12-4 to TRBJ2-7, with unresolved D. V dropped 5 bases and J dropped 0 bases, with 8 bases sitting between them. The CDR3 is 13 residues long. DNA of the CDR3: TGTGCCAGCAGTCAGGCCCTCTCCTACGAGCAGTACTTC. Translated: CASSQALSYEQYF.

This clonotype was observed at least ten times. The chain links TRBV24-1 to TRBJ2-6, with D perhaps matching TRBD2 (6 bases). The V end was cut by 3 bases, the J end by 2 bases, with 10 bases between. The CDR3 covers 16 residues. Germline-derived CDR1 and CDR2 are KGHDR and SFDVKD. This chain's CDR3 is CATSDAPGAGANVLTF. The CDR3 bases are TGTGCCACCAGTGATGCTCCGGGGGCTGGGGCCAACGTCCTGACTTTC.

In its sample, this clonotype was seen many times. This chain joins TRBV14 and TRBJ1-2; the D is unclear. CDR1 SGHDN and CDR2 FVKESK come from the germline V gene. Trimming removed 1 base from V and 3 bases from J, with 12 bases in between. This CDR3 has 15 amino acids. The CDR3 loop is CASSQVLGSDYGYTF. CDR3 DNA sequence: TGTGCCAGCAGCCAAGTGCTGGGTTCGGACTATGGCTACACCTTC.

This clonotype was counted many times. The chain links TRBV7-2 to TRBJ2-5; D ambiguous. Germline V gene data show CDR1 as SGHTA and CDR2 as FQGNSA. The CDR3 is made up of 17 amino acids. V gave up 0 bases and J gave up 4 bases, with 18 bases separating them. The CDR3 DNA follows: TGTGCCAGCAGCTTAGCAGGTGGGAACCACCACGGAGAGACCCAGTACTTC. This gives the protein CASSLAGGNHHGETQYF.

This clonotype was counted ten times or more. The chain has TRBV7-9 and TRBJ2-1; 11 positions match TRBD2. J lost 1 base, V lost 11 bases, and 10 bases had no gene match. Germline loops: CDR1 SEHNR, CDR2 FQNEAQ (reference sequence). CDR3 length equals 16 residues. In nucleotides, the CDR3 is TGTGCCTCCGAGAGGGCTAGCGGGGGGTCCTACAATGAGCAGTTCTTC. This encodes CASERASGGSYNEQFF. Variable domain in full (rest from reference TRBV7-9 and TRBJ2-1): DTGVSQNPRHKITKRGQNVTFRCDPISEHNRLYWYRQTLGQGPEFLTYFQNEAQLEKSRLLSDRFSAERPKGSFSTLEIQRTEQGDSAMYLCASERASGGSYNEQFFGPGTRLTVL.

This clonotype showed up many times. The genes are TRBV24-1 and TRBJ2-3; 10 bases match TRBD1. The CDR3 has 14 amino acids. Trimming removed 9 bases from V and 4 bases from J; junction bases left unmatched: 6. CDR1 and CDR2 from the germline V gene are KGHDR and SFDVKD. CDR3 amino acids: CATAGQGEADTQYF. CDR3 bases: TGTGCCACCGCCGGACAGGGGGAGGCAGATACGCAGTATTTT.

In its sample, this clonotype was seen many times. This chain links TRBV5-1 with TRBJ2-3, with a weak D call TRBD2 (5 bases). The V end lost 3 bases, the J end lost 2 bases, and 13 bases lay between the germline ends. The CDR3 loop spans 15 amino acids. Germline V gene lookup returns CDR1 SGHRS and CDR2 YFSETQ. The CDR3, as DNA: TGCGCCAGCAGCTCCGCCGGGGAAACCACAGATACGCAGTATTTT. It codes for CASSSAGETTDTQYF.

This clonotype was seen many times. This rearrangement joins TRBV4-2 to TRBJ1-2, with D tentatively TRBD1 (6 bases). Trimming removed 0 bases from V and 2 bases from J, with 7 bases in between. This CDR3 has 14 residues. Looked up from germline, CDR1 is LGHNA and CDR2 is YNFKEQ. CDR3 region: CASSQEGANYGYTF. The CDR3 DNA is TGTGCCAGCAGCCAAGAGGGGGCCAACTATGGCTACACCTTC.